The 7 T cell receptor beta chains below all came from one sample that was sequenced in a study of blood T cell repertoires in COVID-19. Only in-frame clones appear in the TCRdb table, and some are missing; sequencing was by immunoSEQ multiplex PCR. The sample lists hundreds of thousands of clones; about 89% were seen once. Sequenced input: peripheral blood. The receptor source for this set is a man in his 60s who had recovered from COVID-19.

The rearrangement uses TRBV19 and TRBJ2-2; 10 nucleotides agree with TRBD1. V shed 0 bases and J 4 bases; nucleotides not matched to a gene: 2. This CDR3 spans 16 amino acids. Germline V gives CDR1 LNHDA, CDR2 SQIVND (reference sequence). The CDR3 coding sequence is TGTGCCAGTAGTATAGAGACAGGGGGCGGCACCGGGGAGCTGTTTTTT. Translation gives CASSIETGGGTGELFF.

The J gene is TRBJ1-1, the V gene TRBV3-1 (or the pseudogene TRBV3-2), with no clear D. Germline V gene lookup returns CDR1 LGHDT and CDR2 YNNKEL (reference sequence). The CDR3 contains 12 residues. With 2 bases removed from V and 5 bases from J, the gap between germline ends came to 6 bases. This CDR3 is CASSQIMTEAFF. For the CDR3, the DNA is TGTGCCAGCAGCCAAATAATGACTGAAGCTTTCTTT.

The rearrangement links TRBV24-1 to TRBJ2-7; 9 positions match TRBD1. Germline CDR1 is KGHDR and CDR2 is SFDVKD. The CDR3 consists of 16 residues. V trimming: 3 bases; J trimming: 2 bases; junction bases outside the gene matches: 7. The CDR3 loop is CATSDPNRGLPYEQYF. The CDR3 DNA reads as TGTGCCACCAGTGATCCCAACAGGGGGCTACCCTACGAGCAGTACTTC.

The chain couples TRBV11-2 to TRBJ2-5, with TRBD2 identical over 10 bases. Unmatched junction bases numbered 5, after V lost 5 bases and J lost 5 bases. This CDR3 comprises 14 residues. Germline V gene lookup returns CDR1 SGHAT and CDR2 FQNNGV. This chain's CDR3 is CASSLTSGVETQYF. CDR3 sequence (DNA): TGTGCCAGCAGCCTCACTAGCGGGGTGGAGACCCAGTACTTC.

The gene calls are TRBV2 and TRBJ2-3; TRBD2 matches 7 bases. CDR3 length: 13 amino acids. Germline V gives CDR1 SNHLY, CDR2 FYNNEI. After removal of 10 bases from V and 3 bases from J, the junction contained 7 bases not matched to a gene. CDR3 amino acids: CAILGGRTDTQYF. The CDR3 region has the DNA TGTGCCATTCTGGGGGGGAGAACAGATACGCAGTATTTT. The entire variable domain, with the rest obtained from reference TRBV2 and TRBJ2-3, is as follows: EPEVTQTPSHQVTQMGQEVILRCVPISNHLYFYWYRQILGQKVEFLVSFYNNEISEKSEIFDDQFSVERPDGSNFTLKIRSTKLEDSAMYFCAILGGRTDTQYFGPGTRLTVL.

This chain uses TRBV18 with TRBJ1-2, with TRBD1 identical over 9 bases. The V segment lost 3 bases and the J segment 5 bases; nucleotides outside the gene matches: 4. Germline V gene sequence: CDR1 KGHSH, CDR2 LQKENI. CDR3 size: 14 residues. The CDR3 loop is CASSPGTGPYGYTF. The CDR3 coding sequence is TGTGCCAGCTCACCCGGGACAGGGCCTTATGGCTACACCTTC.

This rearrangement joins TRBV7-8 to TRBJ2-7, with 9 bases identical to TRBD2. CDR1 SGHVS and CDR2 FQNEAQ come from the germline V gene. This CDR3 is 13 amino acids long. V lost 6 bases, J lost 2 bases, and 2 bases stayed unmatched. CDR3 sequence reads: CASRGGRAYEQYF. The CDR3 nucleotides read TGTGCCAGCAGAGGCGGGAGGGCCTACGAGCAGTACTTC.